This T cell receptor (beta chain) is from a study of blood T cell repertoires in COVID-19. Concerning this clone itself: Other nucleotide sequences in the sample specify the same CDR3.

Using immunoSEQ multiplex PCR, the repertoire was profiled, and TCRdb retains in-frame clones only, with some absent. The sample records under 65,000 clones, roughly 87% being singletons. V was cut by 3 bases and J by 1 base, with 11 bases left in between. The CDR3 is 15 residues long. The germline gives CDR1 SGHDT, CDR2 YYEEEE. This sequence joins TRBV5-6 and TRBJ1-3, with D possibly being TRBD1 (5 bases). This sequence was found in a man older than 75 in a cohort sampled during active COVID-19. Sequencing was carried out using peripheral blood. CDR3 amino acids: CASSSGRVSGNTIYF. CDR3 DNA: TGTGCCAGCAGCTCTGGCAGGGTGTCTGGAAACACCATATATTTT.